Following are 24 T cell receptor beta chains from one sample sequenced in a study of T cells after yellow fever vaccination. A single record per CDR3 protein comes from TCRdb applying MiXCR to the 5' RACE reads. The sample records 120,000 or so distinct CDR3 sequences, 7.5% to 10% being singletons. Sample: CD8+ T cells sorted from PBMCs, taken on the day of the yellow fever booster vaccination. The receptors shown here come from a man between 18 and 29 years old who received the YFV17D yellow fever vaccine.

This clonotype has ten or more counts. V gene TRBV29-1 combines with J gene TRBJ1-3; D is undetermined. Germline values: CDR1 SQVTM, CDR2 ANQGSEA. Trimming cost V 3 bases and J 0 bases, with 9 bases left between them. The CDR3 is 14 residues long. The CDR3 region has the DNA TGCAGCGTTGACGACGGATACTCTGGAAACACCATATATTTT. This translates into CSVDDGYSGNTIYF.

This chain connects TRBV12-3 or TRBV12-4 to TRBJ1-5; D gene unclear. The CDR3 runs to 13 residues. Trimming cost V 6 bases and J 6 bases, with 12 bases left between them. CDR3 DNA sequence: TGTGCCAGCAGAACAGCAGGAAGTCAGCCCCAGCATTTT. Protein sequence: CASRTAGSQPQHF.

The chain carries TRBV20-1 and TRBJ1-3; D gene uncertain. The germline V gene encodes CDR1 DFQATT and CDR2 SNEGSKA (reference sequence). The V end lost 2 bases, the J end lost 4 bases, and 9 bases lay between the germline ends. The CDR3 has 13 residues. CDR3 sequence reads: CSARSANGNTIYF. CDR3 bases: TGCAGTGCTAGAAGCGCGAACGGAAACACCATATATTTT.

This clonotype showed up just a few times. The chain links TRBV7-2 to TRBJ1-5, with D possibly matching TRBD1 (6 bases). Germline V gene lookup returns CDR1 SGHTA and CDR2 FQGNSA. The CDR3 covers 16 residues. The ends were cut back, 5 bases at V and 2 bases at J, with 16 bases in the middle. This CDR3 reads CASSPHFNRGNQPQHF. The CDR3 coding sequence is TGTGCCAGCAGCCCCCACTTTAACAGGGGCAATCAGCCCCAGCATTTT.

The V gene is TRBV11-2, the J gene TRBJ1-4, with 7 bases aligning to TRBD1. The trim removed 5 bases at V and 3 bases at J, leaving 9 bases unmatched. Germline CDR1 reads SGHAT; CDR2 reads FQNNGV. The CDR3 has 16 residues. CDR3 residues: CASSQTGIGSNEKLFF. The DNA for the CDR3 is TGTGCCAGCAGCCAGACAGGGATAGGGTCTAATGAAAAACTGTTTTTT.

The genes are TRBV7-8 and TRBJ2-7; D assignment may be TRBD1 or TRBD2 (5 bases each). CDR3 length equals 15 residues. Trimming removed 2 bases from V and 2 bases from J, with 13 bases in between. Germline assignment: CDR1 SGHVS and CDR2 FQNEAQ. CDR3: CASSLRGDGPYEQYF. Written as DNA, the CDR3 is TGTGCCAGCAGCTTAAGGGGAGACGGTCCCTACGAGCAGTACTTC. The whole variable domain, filled in from reference TRBV7-8 and TRBJ2-7, reads GAGVSQSPRYKVAKRGQDVALRCDPISGHVSLFWYQQALGQGPEFLTYFQNEAQLDKSGLPSDRFFAERPEGSVSTLKIQRTQQEDSAVYLCASSLRGDGPYEQYFGPGTRLTVT.

This clonotype was counted once. The J gene is TRBJ2-7, the V gene TRBV20-1; D gene unclear. From germline, CDR1 is DFQATT and CDR2 SNEGSKA (reference sequence). The ends were cut back, 2 bases at V and 0 bases at J, with 8 bases in the middle. The CDR3 sequence is 13 residues long. The CDR3 DNA sequence: TGCAGTGCTAGATTGGCGGACTCCTACGAGCAGTACGTC. It is translated as CSARLADSYEQYV.

This chain connects TRBV19 to TRBJ2-2; no reliable D call. This CDR3 has 11 amino acids. Trimming took 8 bases from V and 7 from J, leaving 8 bases between them. Germline V gives CDR1 LNHDA, CDR2 SQIVND (reference sequence). In DNA, the CDR3 is TGTGCCAGTCGAGCTAGCGGGGAGCTGTTTTTT. It translates to CASRASGELFF. The full variable domain, rest sourced from reference TRBV19 and TRBJ2-2, is DGGITQSPKYLFRKEGQNVTLSCEQNLNHDAMYWYRQDPGQGLRLIYYSQIVNDFQKGDIAEGYSVSREKKESFPLTVTSAQKNPTAFYLCASRASGELFFGEGSRLTVL.

This clonotype was seen at least ten times. The V gene is TRBV5-6, the J gene TRBJ2-3; 9 nucleotides line up with TRBD1. Germline V CDR1 and CDR2: SGHDT, YYEEEE. This CDR3 spans 16 amino acids. With V trimmed by 4 bases and J by 4 bases, 10 bases remained unmatched. The CDR3 sequence: CASSTLDRGAADTQYF. Written as DNA, the CDR3 is TGTGCCAGCAGCACACTGGACAGGGGAGCGGCAGATACGCAGTATTTT.

This clonotype was counted only a few times. V and J are TRBV3-1 and TRBJ2-1; 7 bases line up with TRBD1. The CDR3 has 15 amino acids. The junction had 9 bases not matched to a gene; V was cut back by 6 bases and J by 4 bases. The germline V gene has CDR1 LGHDT and CDR2 YNNKEL (reference sequence). The CDR3 nucleotides are TGTGCCAGCAGGCGACAGGGAGAAGGTTACAATGAGCAGTTCTTC. It encodes CASRRQGEGYNEQFF.

This clonotype was observed many times. This chain uses TRBV5-1 with TRBJ2-1; D is undetermined. Trimming removed 0 bases at V and 5 bases at J, with 6 bases between. In germline, CDR1 is SGHRS, CDR2 YFSETQ. The CDR3 contains 13 residues. This CDR3 reads CASSLVLNNEQFF. CDR3 DNA sequence: TGCGCCAGCAGCTTGGTTCTCAACAATGAGCAGTTCTTC.

The chain links TRBV28 to TRBJ1-5; D is undetermined. In germline, CDR1 is MDHEN, CDR2 SYDVKM. The CDR3 is made up of 16 amino acids. The V end was cut by 7 bases, the J end by 6 bases, with 22 bases between. CDR3 nucleotide sequence: TGTGCCAGCAAGGGATCGGACGTAAGGGAGCGTCAGCCCCAGCATTTT. Translated, it gives CASKGSDVRERQPQHF.

The J gene is TRBJ2-2, the V gene TRBV4-1, with 9 bases that match TRBD2. The CDR3 extends over 18 amino acids. CDR1 is MGHRA, CDR2 YSYEKL, per germline. The J segment lost 7 bases and the V segment lost 2 bases, leaving 14 bases of the junction unmatched. The CDR3 protein is CASSQRTAAGGSIGELFF. The CDR3 region has the DNA TGCGCCAGCAGCCAAAGGACCGCAGCGGGGGGTTCGATCGGGGAGCTGTTTTTT.

V usage is TRBV4-1 and J usage is TRBJ1-5, with 10 bases identical to TRBD1. V lost 4 bases and J lost 6; bases outside the gene matches: 6. CDR1 MGHRA and CDR2 YSYEKL come from the germline V gene. The CDR3 runs to 15 residues. The CDR3 spells CASSPGTGVGQPQHF. The DNA of the CDR3 is TGCGCCAGCAGCCCAGGGACAGGGGTGGGTCAGCCCCAGCATTTT.

This CDR3 reads CASRKTGDYGYTF. CDR3 DNA sequence: TGTGCCAGCAGGAAGACAGGGGATTATGGCTACACCTTC. The chain recombines TRBV6-2 or TRBV6-3 with TRBJ1-2; 8 bases fit TRBD1. The CDR3 loop spans 13 amino acids. Germline assignment: CDR1 MNHEY and CDR2 SVGEGT. V lost 6 bases and J lost 5; bases outside the gene matches: 5.

There are a few counts of this clonotype. V gene TRBV5-5 combines with J gene TRBJ1-1; D is unresolved. CDR1 SGHKS and CDR2 YYEKEE come from the germline V gene (reference sequence). The V gene lost 2 bases and the J gene lost 0 bases, with 11 bases spanning the gap. This CDR3 has 15 residues. CDR3 DNA: TGTGCCAGCAGCTTTTGGGGAACAGTGAACACTGAAGCTTTCTTT. Its protein is CASSFWGTVNTEAFF. Supplemented by reference TRBV5-5 and TRBJ1-1, the full variable domain reads DAGVTQSPTHLIKTRGQQVTLRCSPISGHKSVSWYQQVLGQGPQFIFQYYEKEERGRGNFPDRFSARQFPNYSSELNVNALLLGDSALYLCASSFWGTVNTEAFFGQGTRLTVV.

This chain uses TRBV2 with TRBJ2-2, with TRBD2 identical over 10 bases. This CDR3 has 16 residues. Germline V lookup: CDR1 SNHLY, CDR2 FYNNEI. V dropped 5 bases and J dropped 6; count of bases not matched to a gene: 9. In DNA, the CDR3 is TGTGCCAGCAGTTACCTTAGCGGGGGGCTTTCCGGGGAGCTGTTTTTT. It is translated as CASSYLSGGLSGELFF.

The V gene is TRBV5-5, the J gene TRBJ1-5; weak D call: TRBD1 (5 bases). V lost 0 bases to trimming and J lost 8 bases, with 15 bases between them. The CDR3 consists of 15 residues. The germline CDR1 and CDR2 sequences are SGHKS and YYEKEE (reference sequence). In DNA, the CDR3 is TGTGCCAGCAGCTTGGTTGTCCAGGGTAGGGAGCCCCAGCATTTT. Amino acid sequence: CASSLVVQGREPQHF.

The chain joins TRBV7-2 to TRBJ2-3; 7 nucleotides match TRBD2. CDR1 is SGHTA and CDR2 is FQGNSA in the germline V gene. This CDR3 is 15 amino acids long. With 1 base clipped from V and 4 bases from J, the junction kept 5 bases outside the gene matches. CDR3 in amino acids: CASSLVGGRADTQYF. CDR3 bases: TGTGCCAGCAGCTTAGTCGGGGGGAGGGCAGATACGCAGTATTTT.

The chain is built from TRBV6-2 or TRBV6-3 and TRBJ2-7; 11 nucleotides align to TRBD1. Per the germline V gene, CDR1 is MNHEY and CDR2 is SVGEGT. J lost 3 bases, V lost 7 bases, and 5 bases had no gene match. This CDR3 has 14 amino acids. The CDR3 region has the DNA TGTGCCAGCACCGGACAGGGGGCCCTCTACGAGCAGTACTTC. Its protein is CASTGQGALYEQYF.

The rearrangement joins TRBV11-2 to TRBJ2-3; either TRBD1 or TRBD2 may fit D (5 bases each). V shed 6 bases and J shed 1 base, with 17 bases lying between them. Germline-derived CDR1 and CDR2 are SGHAT and FQNNGV. CDR3 length: 16 amino acids. In nucleotides, the CDR3 is TGTGCCAGCAGTCCCCGGGGACGGCCCGGCACAGATACGCAGTATTTT. Protein product: CASSPRGRPGTDTQYF.

The chain combines TRBV9 with TRBJ2-7; perhaps TRBD1 as D (5 bases). The V end was cut by 4 bases, the J end by 1 base, with 12 bases between. Germline lookup yields CDR1 SGDLS and CDR2 YYNGEE. The CDR3 is 14 amino acids. Here the CDR3 DNA reads TGTGCCAGCAGCCCCCAGACAGCGTCCTACGAGCAGTACGTC. Its protein is CASSPQTASYEQYV.

This clonotype was observed a handful of times. The junction differs from germline at one of its ends, possibly a read error. J is TRBJ2-5 and V is TRBV7-9; no clear D gene. The CDR3 has 12 residues. The germline CDR1 and CDR2 sequences are SEHNR and FQNEAQ (reference sequence). The DNA of the CDR3 is TGTGCCAGCAGCTTCGCACAGCCACCCCTCCACTTC. As protein: CASSFAQPPLHF. Together with reference TRBV7-9 and TRBJ2-5, the CDR3 gives the full variable domain: DTGVSQNPRHKITKRGQNVTFRCDPISEHNRLYWYRQTLGQGPEFLTYFQNEAQLEKSRLLSDRFSAERPKGSFSTLEIQRTEQGDSAMYLCASSFAQPPLHFGPGTRLLVL.

This clonotype was seen repeatedly, ten times or more. The chain links TRBV25-1 to TRBJ1-6; D gene uncertain. CDR1 MGHDK and CDR2 SYGVNS come from the germline V gene. The CDR3 extends over 15 amino acids. V lost 2 bases and J 9 bases, leaving 14 bases between the germline ends. The CDR3 sequence is CASSEGEMVSSPLHF. The CDR3 DNA reads as TGTGCCAGCAGTGAAGGGGAGATGGTTAGTTCACCCCTCCACTTT.